This T cell receptor (beta chain) was captured in a study of spatial heterogeneity in lung cancer. Noted time point: sample taken at primary tumor resection. Whole RNA, which was extracted from tumor, nontumor lung tissue or frozen PBMC, was sequenced without any cell sorting. 55 to 80 TRACERx patients with early, untreated non-small cell lung cancer donated samples. A single record per CDR3 protein comes from TCRdb applying MiXCR to the 5' RACE reads. This sample has 82,000 or so distinct CDR3 sequences, with approximately 12% found just once. This clonotype is classed as medium-sized. The TCR comes from a male donor with early-stage non-small cell lung cancer. Here the sequenced sample was PBMCs, taken at surgery.

The CDR3 protein is CSVDRQMNTEAFF. The CDR3, as DNA: TGCAGCGTTGATAGGCAGATGAACACTGAAGCTTTCTTT. The gene calls are TRBV29-1 and TRBJ1-1, with no clear D. Between the trimmed V and J ends, which lost 3 bases and 0 bases, there was a span of 8 bases. The germline gives CDR1 SQVTM, CDR2 ANQGSEA. This CDR3 is built from 13 residues.